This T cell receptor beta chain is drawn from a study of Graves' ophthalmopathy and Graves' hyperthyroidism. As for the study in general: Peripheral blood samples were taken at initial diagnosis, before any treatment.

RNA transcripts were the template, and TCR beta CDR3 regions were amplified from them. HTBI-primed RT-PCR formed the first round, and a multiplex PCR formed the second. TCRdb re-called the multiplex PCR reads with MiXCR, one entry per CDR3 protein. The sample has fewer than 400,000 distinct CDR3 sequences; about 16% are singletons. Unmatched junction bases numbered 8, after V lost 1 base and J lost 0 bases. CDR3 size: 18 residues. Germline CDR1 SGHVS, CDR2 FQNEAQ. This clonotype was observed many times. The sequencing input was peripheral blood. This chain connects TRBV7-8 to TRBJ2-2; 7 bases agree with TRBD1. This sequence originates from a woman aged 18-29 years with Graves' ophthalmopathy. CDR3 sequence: CASSLVWDRTSNTGELFF. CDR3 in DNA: TGTGCCAGCAGCTTAGTTTGGGACAGAACCTCGAACACCGGGGAGCTGTTTTTT.